This T cell receptor (beta chain) is drawn from a study of cytomegalovirus exposure and HLA in healthy donors. Germline CDR1 SEHNR, CDR2 FQNEAQ (reference sequence). The germline V and J ends were trimmed by 4 bases and 2 bases, with 17 bases remaining between them. The CDR3 covers 16 residues. A multiplex PCR was run with 60 Vbeta primers and 13 Jbeta primers. Only in-frame clones appear in the TCRdb table, and some are missing; sequencing was by immunoSEQ multiplex PCR. The clone table shows about 110,000 clones, with the ten largest holding approximately 3.8%. Study-level points and caveats: Per a prior analysis, the majority of TCR beta V segments were productive roughly 87% or roughly 30% of the time. An apparent linkage of common viral pathogens to several of the most significant clusters emerged in a later analysis.

Comment on this clone: As yet, its antigen is unknown.

This clonotype originated in a man between 18 and 35 years old in good health and CMV-seronegative. The sample consisted of PBMCs. This chain connects TRBV7-9 to TRBJ1-1; no clear D. CDR3 protein: CASSSPNSRTNTEAFF. CDR3 in DNA: TGTGCCAGCAGCTCACCGAACTCGAGAACTAACACTGAAGCTTTCTTT. Using reference TRBV7-9 and TRBJ1-1 for the parts outside the CDR3, the full variable domain is DTGVSQNPRHKITKRGQNVTFRCDPISEHNRLYWYRQTLGQGPEFLTYFQNEAQLEKSRLLSDRFSAERPKGSFSTLEIQRTEQGDSAMYLCASSSPNSRTNTEAFFGQGTRLTVV.